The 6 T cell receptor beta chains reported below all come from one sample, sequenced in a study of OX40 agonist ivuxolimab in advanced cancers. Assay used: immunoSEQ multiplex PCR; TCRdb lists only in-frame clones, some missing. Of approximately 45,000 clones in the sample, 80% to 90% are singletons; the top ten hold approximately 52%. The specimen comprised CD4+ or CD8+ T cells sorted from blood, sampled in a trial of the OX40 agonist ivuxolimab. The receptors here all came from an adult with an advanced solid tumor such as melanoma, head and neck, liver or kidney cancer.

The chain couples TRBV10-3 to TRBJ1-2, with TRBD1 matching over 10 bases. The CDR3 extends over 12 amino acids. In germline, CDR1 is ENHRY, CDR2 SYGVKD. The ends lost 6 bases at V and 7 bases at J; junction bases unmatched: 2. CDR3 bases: TGTGCCATCAGCGGGGACAGGGGTGGCTACACCTTC. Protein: CAISGDRGGYTF.

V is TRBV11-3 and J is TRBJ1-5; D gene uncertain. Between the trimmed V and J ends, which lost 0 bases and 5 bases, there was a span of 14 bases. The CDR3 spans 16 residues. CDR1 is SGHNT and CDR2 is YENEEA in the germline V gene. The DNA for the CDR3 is TGTGCCAGCAGCTTAGAAATCAGGCAGTGCTATCAGCCCCAGCATTTT. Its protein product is CASSLEIRQCYQPQHF.

The CDR3 bases are TGCAGCGTTGCAGGTAACAGTCAAGAGACCCAGTACTTC. Translated: CSVAGNSQETQYF. This chain joins TRBV29-1 and TRBJ2-5; D call uncertain. Between the trimmed V and J ends, which lost 4 bases and 2 bases, there was a span of 11 bases. The CDR3 has 13 amino acids. Germline V gene sequence: CDR1 SQVTM, CDR2 ANQGSEA.

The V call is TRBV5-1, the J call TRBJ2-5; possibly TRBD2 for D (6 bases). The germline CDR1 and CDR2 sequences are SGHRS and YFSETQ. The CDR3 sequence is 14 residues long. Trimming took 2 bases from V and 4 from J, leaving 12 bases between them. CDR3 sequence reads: CASSFGRERETQYF. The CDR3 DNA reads TGCGCCAGCAGCTTCGGACGGGAGAGAGAGACCCAGTACTTC.

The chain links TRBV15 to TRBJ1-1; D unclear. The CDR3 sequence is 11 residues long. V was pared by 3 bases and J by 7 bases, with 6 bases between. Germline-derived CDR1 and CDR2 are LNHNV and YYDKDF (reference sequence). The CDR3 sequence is CATSSNGEAFF. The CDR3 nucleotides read TGTGCCACCAGCAGTAACGGTGAAGCTTTCTTT.

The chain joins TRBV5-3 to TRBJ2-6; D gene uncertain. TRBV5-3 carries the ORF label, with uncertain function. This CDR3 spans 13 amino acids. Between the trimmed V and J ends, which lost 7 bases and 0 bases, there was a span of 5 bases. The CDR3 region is CARRHSGANVLTF. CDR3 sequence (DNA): TGTGCCAGACGCCACTCTGGGGCCAACGTCCTGACTTTC.